This paragraph reports one TCR beta chain. The antigen is not known. The entry originates in a study of cytomegalovirus exposure and HLA in healthy donors. Study in general: Of several hundred genotyped donors, 81% clustered with self-reported Caucasian donors. The study's findings and limits: The records held CMV serostatus as the only immune exposure information.

It was with 60 Vbeta and 13 Jbeta primers that the PCR ran. The data were produced by immunoSEQ multiplex PCR, yet TCRdb's version contains in-frame clones alone and is incomplete. The data hold roughly 150,000 clones, with roughly 80% observed a single time. CDR3 length equals 14 residues. Germline-derived CDR1 and CDR2 are KGHSH and LQKENI. Trimming took off 3 bases at V and 6 bases at J, with 15 bases between the two ends. The receptor comes from a male donor in good health and CMV-seronegative. Sequences were obtained from PBMCs. The V and J genes are TRBV18 and TRBJ2-7; D is possibly TRBD2 (7 bases). CDR3 amino acids: CASSPLGGLSEQYF. CDR3 DNA: TGTGCCAGCTCACCTCTCGGGGGGCTAAGCGAGCAGTACTTC.